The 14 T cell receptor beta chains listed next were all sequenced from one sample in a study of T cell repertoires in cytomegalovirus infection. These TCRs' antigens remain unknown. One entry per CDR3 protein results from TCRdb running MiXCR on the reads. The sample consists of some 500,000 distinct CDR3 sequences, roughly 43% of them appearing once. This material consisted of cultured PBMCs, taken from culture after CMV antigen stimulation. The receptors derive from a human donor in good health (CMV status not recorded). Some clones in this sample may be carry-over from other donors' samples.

The CDR3 DNA sequence: TGTGCCAGCAGTCCGCCGGGACTAGCGGGGTCCCACGAGCAGTACTTC. Translation gives CASSPPGLAGSHEQYF. V and J are TRBV28 and TRBJ2-7, with TRBD2 identical over 13 bases. The CDR3 is 16 amino acids. V lost 5 bases and J lost 5; bases outside the gene matches: 9. Germline CDR1 reads MDHEN; CDR2 reads SYDVKM.

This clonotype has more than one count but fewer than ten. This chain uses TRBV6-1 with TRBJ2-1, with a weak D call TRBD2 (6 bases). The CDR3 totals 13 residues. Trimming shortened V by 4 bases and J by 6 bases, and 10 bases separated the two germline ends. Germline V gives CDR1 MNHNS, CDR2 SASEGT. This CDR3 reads CASSGDWVNEQFF. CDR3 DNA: TGTGCCAGCAGTGGGGACTGGGTCAATGAGCAGTTCTTC.

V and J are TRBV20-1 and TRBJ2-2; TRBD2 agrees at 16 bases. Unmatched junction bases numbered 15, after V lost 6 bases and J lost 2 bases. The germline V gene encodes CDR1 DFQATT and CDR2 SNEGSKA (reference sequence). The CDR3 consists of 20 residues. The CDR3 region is CSATPGLAGGPPLNTGELFF. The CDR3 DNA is TGCAGTGCAACACCGGGACTAGCGGGAGGGCCCCCACTTAACACCGGGGAGCTGTTTTTT.

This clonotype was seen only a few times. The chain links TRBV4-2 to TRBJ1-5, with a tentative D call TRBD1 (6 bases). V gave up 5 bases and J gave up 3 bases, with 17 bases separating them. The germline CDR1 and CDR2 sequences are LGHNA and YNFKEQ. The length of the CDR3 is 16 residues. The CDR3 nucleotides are TGTGCCAGCAGCGGTAGACGGGACACCTACAATCAGCCCCAGCATTTT. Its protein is CASSGRRDTYNQPQHF.

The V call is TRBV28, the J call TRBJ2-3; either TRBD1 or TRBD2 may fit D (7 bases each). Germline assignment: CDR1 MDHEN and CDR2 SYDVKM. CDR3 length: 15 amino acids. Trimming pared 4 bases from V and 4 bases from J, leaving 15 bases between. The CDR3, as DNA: TGTGCCAGCAGTTCCTCAGGGGGGGTTTCAGATACGCAGTATTTT. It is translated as CASSSSGGVSDTQYF.

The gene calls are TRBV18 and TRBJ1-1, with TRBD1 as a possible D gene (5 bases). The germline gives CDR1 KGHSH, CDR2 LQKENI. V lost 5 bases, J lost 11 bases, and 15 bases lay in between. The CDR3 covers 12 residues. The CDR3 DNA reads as TGTGCCAGCTCAAGCGGGGCGGCCGACGCTTTCTTT. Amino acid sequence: CASSSGAADAFF.

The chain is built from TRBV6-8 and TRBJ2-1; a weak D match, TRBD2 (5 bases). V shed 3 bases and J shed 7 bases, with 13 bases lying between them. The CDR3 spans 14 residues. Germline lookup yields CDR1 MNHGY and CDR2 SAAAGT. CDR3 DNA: TGTGCCAGCAGTTATACGGGGTTAGTGAATGAGCAGTTCTTC. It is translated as CASSYTGLVNEQFF.

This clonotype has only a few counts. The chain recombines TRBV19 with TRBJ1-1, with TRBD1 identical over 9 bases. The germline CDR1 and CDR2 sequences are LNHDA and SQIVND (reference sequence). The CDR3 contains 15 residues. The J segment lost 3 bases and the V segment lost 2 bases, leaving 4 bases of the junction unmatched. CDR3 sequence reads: CASSITGGSYTEAFF. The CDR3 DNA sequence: TGTGCCAGTAGTATAACAGGGGGCTCGTACACTGAAGCTTTCTTT.

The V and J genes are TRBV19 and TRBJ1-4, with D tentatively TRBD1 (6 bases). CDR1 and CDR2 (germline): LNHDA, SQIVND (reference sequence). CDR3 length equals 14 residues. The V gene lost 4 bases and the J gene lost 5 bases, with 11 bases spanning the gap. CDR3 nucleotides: TGTGCCAGTAGTAGGACAGCAGTAAATGAAAAACTGTTTTTT. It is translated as CASSRTAVNEKLFF. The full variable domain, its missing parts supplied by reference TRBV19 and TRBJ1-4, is DGGITQSPKYLFRKEGQNVTLSCEQNLNHDAMYWYRQDPGQGLRLIYYSQIVNDFQKGDIAEGYSVSREKKESFPLTVTSAQKNPTAFYLCASSRTAVNEKLFFGSGTQLSVL.

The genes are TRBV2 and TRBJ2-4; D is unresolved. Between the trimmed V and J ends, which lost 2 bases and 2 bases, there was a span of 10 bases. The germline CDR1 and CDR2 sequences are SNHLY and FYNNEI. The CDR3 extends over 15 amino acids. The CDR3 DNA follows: TGTGCCAGCAGTGAACCGGACGGACCCAAAAACATTCAGTACTTC. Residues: CASSEPDGPKNIQYF.

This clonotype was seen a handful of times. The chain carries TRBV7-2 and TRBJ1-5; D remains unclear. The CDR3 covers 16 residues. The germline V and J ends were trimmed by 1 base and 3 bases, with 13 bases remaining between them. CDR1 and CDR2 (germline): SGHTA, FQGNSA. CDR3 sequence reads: CASSLGPGLTNQPQHF. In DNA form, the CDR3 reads TGTGCCAGCAGCTTAGGGCCGGGTTTGACCAATCAGCCCCAGCATTTT.

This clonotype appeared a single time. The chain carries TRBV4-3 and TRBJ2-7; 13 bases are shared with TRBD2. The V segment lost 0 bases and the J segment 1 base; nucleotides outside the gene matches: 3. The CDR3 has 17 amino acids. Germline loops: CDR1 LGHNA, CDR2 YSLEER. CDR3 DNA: TGCGCCAGCAGCCAAGAGGTGGGACTAGCGGGATCCTACGAGCAGTACTTC. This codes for CASSQEVGLAGSYEQYF.

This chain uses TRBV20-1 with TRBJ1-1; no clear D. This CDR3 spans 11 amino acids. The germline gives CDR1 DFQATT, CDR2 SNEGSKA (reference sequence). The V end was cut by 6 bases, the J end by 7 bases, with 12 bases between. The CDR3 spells CSAYSVGEAFF. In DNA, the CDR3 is TGCAGTGCCTACTCGGTTGGTGAAGCTTTCTTT.

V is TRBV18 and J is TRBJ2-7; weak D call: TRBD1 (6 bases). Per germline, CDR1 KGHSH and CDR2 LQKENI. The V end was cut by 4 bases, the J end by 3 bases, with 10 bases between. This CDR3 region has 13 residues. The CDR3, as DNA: TGTGCCAGCTCACGCCGGGACAACTACGAGCAGTACTTC. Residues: CASSRRDNYEQYF.